This entry lists 2 T cell receptor beta chains sequenced from one sample in a study of cytomegalovirus exposure and HLA in healthy donors. Amplification used 60 Vbeta primers and 13 Jbeta primers. Method: immunoSEQ multiplex PCR; TCRdb's copy keeps in-frame clones and lacks some. The sample's table shows 100,000 to 150,000 clones. The sample taken for sequencing was PBMCs. The receptors shown here come from a young man in good health and CMV-seronegative.

The genes are TRBV5-1 and TRBJ1-4; D is unresolved. V was cut by 0 bases and J by 5 bases, with 8 bases left in between. Germline CDR1 reads SGHRS; CDR2 reads YFSETQ. The CDR3 consists of 14 residues. The CDR3 DNA follows: TGCGCCAGCAGCTTGGAACCGAGCAATGAAAAACTGTTTTTT. It encodes CASSLEPSNEKLFF.

For this clone: Other DNA sequences in this specimen translate into the identical CDR3. The chain couples TRBV4-3 to TRBJ2-5; TRBD2 aligns across 8 bases. The CDR3 has 13 amino acids. Trimming at V came to 2 bases and at J to 4 bases, leaving 0 bases not matched to a gene. Looked up from germline, CDR1 is LGHNA and CDR2 is YSLEER. This CDR3 reads CASSQRGGETQYF. The CDR3 DNA follows: TGCGCCAGCAGCCAACGGGGGGGAGAGACCCAGTACTTC.